This T cell receptor beta chain was captured in a study of T cell changes during pregnancy in multiple sclerosis. Produced via immunoSEQ multiplex PCR; TCRdb's table is partial and in-frame only. This table holds over 50,000 clones, about 90% found once. In this sample, this clone turned up once. The receptor comes from a female donor with multiple sclerosis, enrolled in a pregnancy study. Sequencing was performed on CD4+ T cells from peripheral blood mononuclear cells, taken after pregnancy.

The CDR3 here is CASSRTAGYGYTF. The CDR3 bases are TGTGCCAGCAGCCGGACAGCAGGGTATGGCTACACCTTC. The gene calls are TRBV28 and TRBJ1-2; tentatively, D is TRBD1 (6 bases). This CDR3 contains 13 residues. From germline, CDR1 is MDHEN and CDR2 SYDVKM. Trimming took 6 bases from V and 5 from J, leaving 13 bases between them.